Presented here are 21 T cell receptor beta chains from one specimen sequenced in a study of blood T cell repertoires in COVID-19. The repertoire was sequenced with immunoSEQ multiplex PCR; TCRdb's copy has only in-frame clones and lacks some. The sample records over 75,000 clones, about 80% being singletons. Sequencing was carried out using peripheral blood. Receptors originate from a human donor in a cohort sampled during active COVID-19.

This clone was counted only a few times. This rearrangement joins TRBV30 to TRBJ1-6; a weak D match, TRBD1 (5 bases). The CDR3 is made up of 16 amino acids. Germline V gene sequence: CDR1 GTSNPN, CDR2 SVGIG (reference sequence). The V gene lost 0 bases and the J gene lost 4 bases, with 13 bases spanning the gap. CDR3 DNA: TGTGCCTGGAGTGTAAGGGGCATCGGTTATAATTCACCCCTCCACTTT. Its translation: CAWSVRGIGYNSPLHF.

At least ten counts were recorded for this clone. The V gene is TRBV2, the J gene TRBJ1-1, with D maybe TRBD1 (6 bases). The CDR3 totals 12 residues. Germline CDR1 is SNHLY and CDR2 is FYNNEI. Trimming removed 3 bases at V and 6 bases at J, with 8 bases between. The CDR3 DNA follows: TGTGCCAGCAGTGACAGGGGATCTGAAGCTTTCTTT. It is translated as CASSDRGSEAFF.

The rearrangement joins TRBV7-9 to TRBJ1-1; D uncertain. The CDR3 is 14 residues long. Trimming cost V 8 bases and J 1 base, with 14 bases left between them. Germline CDR1 reads SEHNR; CDR2 reads FQNEAQ (reference sequence). The CDR3 region has the DNA TGTGCCAGCGGGTCGGGGAGGCCGAACACTGAAGCTTTCTTT. Translating it yields CASGSGRPNTEAFF.

This clone was detected many times. CDR3 sequence (DNA): TGTGCCACCAGCCCCCGTCTCCAGGTTAAGGAAAAACTGTTTTTT. It is translated as CATSPRLQVKEKLFF. The chain couples TRBV15 to TRBJ1-4; D is unresolved. V lost 5 bases and J 8 bases, leaving 18 bases between the germline ends. CDR1 LNHNV and CDR2 YYDKDF come from the germline V gene (reference sequence). CDR3 length equals 15 residues. The full variable domain, its missing parts supplied by reference TRBV15 and TRBJ1-4, is DAMVIQNPRYQVTQFGKPVTLSCSQTLNHNVMYWYQQKSSQAPKLLFHYYDKDFNNEADTPDNFQSRRPNTSFCFLDIRSPGLGDTAMYLCATSPRLQVKEKLFFGSGTQLSVL.

V is TRBV12-3 or TRBV12-4 and J is TRBJ1-5, with unresolved D. V lost 5 bases and J lost 6, with 11 bases in between. The CDR3 runs 13 residues. The CDR3 nucleotides are TGTGCCAGCAGTCGGGAGGCCGCTCAGCCCCAGCATTTT. This encodes CASSREAAQPQHF.

The V and J genes are TRBV2 and TRBJ1-1; D is ambiguous. Germline V gene sequence: CDR1 SNHLY, CDR2 FYNNEI. Trimming took off 3 bases at V and 3 bases at J, with 5 bases between the two ends. This CDR3 has 12 amino acids. CDR3 coding DNA: TGTGCCAGCAGTGAGGACTACACTGAAGCTTTCTTT. It is translated as CASSEDYTEAFF.

The chain carries TRBV11-2 and TRBJ1-2; D is unresolved. Germline V gene lookup returns CDR1 SGHAT and CDR2 FQNNGV. V dropped 5 bases and J dropped 6 bases, with 13 bases sitting between them. CDR3 length: 13 amino acids. CDR3 sequence: CASSLRTGNGYTF. Here the CDR3 DNA reads TGTGCCAGCAGCCTCCGAACGGGGAATGGCTACACCTTC.

The chain is built from TRBV28 and TRBJ1-6; D uncertain. Germline loops: CDR1 MDHEN, CDR2 SYDVKM. V was trimmed by 3 bases and J by 8 bases, leaving 14 bases between them. The CDR3 length is 15 residues. CDR3 residues: CASSLVEEGYSPLHF. In nucleotides, the CDR3 is TGTGCCAGCAGTTTGGTGGAGGAGGGTTATTCACCCCTCCACTTT.

This clone was observed a few times. CDR3 DNA: TGTGCCAGTAGTACCGGGTACCCTTTTAACTATGGCTACACCTTC. This encodes CASSTGYPFNYGYTF. The V gene is TRBV19, the J gene TRBJ1-2; no clear D. The germline V gene has CDR1 LNHDA and CDR2 SQIVND (reference sequence). The CDR3 covers 15 residues. Trimming stripped 4 bases from V and 1 base from J, with 13 bases between.

This chain connects TRBV24-1 to TRBJ2-1, with TRBD1 identical over 9 bases. With V trimmed by 2 bases and J by 7 bases, 8 bases remained unmatched. CDR3 size: 16 residues. Per the germline V gene, CDR1 is KGHDR and CDR2 is SFDVKD. The CDR3 sequence: CATSDSGTGRRNEQFF. CDR3 coding DNA: TGTGCCACCAGTGATTCCGGGACAGGGCGAAGAAATGAGCAGTTCTTC.

The rearrangement uses TRBV30 and TRBJ1-2, with 8 bases that match TRBD1. This CDR3 has 13 residues. The V segment lost 5 bases and the J segment 3 bases; nucleotides outside the gene matches: 5. CDR1 is GTSNPN, CDR2 SVGIG, per germline (reference sequence). The CDR3 region is CAWEGQGDYGYTF. The DNA of the CDR3 is TGTGCCTGGGAAGGACAGGGAGACTATGGCTACACCTTC.

The chain recombines TRBV30 with TRBJ1-2; 7 positions match TRBD1. V was clipped by 7 bases and J by 8 bases; unmatched bases: 10. The CDR3 length is 12 residues. The V gene's germline CDR1 is GTSNPN and CDR2 SVGIG (reference sequence). The CDR3 nucleotides are TGTGCCTCAGACAGGGTAATAGAAGGCTACACCTTC. It translates to CASDRVIEGYTF.

Written as DNA, the CDR3 is TGTGCCAGCAGTTTACGAGACAGGGGTTCGCGAGGCTACACCTTC. Residues: CASSLRDRGSRGYTF. The chain combines TRBV28 with TRBJ1-2, with 8 nucleotides matching TRBD1. This CDR3 is 15 amino acids long. In germline, CDR1 is MDHEN, CDR2 SYDVKM. The J segment lost 8 bases and the V segment lost 2 bases, leaving 10 bases of the junction unmatched.

The gene calls are TRBV9 and TRBJ1-1; D gene uncertain. V lost 0 bases to trimming and J lost 1 base, with 10 bases between them. This CDR3 has 15 residues. CDR1 SGDLS and CDR2 YYNGEE come from the germline V gene. The CDR3 nucleotides read TGTGCCAGCAGCGTAGAGGCGGGAAAGAACACTGAAGCTTTCTTT. Residues: CASSVEAGKNTEAFF.

This chain links TRBV28 with TRBJ2-7, with TRBD1 as a possible D gene (6 bases). Germline V gives CDR1 MDHEN, CDR2 SYDVKM. With 3 bases removed from V and 3 bases from J, the gap between germline ends came to 9 bases. The CDR3 spans 13 residues. The CDR3 region is CASSLHRDYEQYF. In DNA form, the CDR3 reads TGTGCCAGCAGTTTGCACAGGGACTACGAGCAGTACTTC.

This clone was picked up many times. V is TRBV6-1 and J is TRBJ2-6, with D tentatively TRBD1 (5 bases). Trimming left V 3 bases short and J 4 bases short, with 10 bases between. The CDR3 contains 15 residues. From germline, CDR1 is MNHNS and CDR2 SASEGT. CDR3 region: CASSDRVRGANVLTF. CDR3 sequence (DNA): TGTGCCAGCAGTGACAGGGTACGGGGGGCCAACGTCCTGACTTTC.

V is TRBV3-1 (or the pseudogene TRBV3-2) and J is TRBJ2-2, with 15 bases matching TRBD2. Germline lookup yields CDR1 LGHDT and CDR2 YNNKEL (reference sequence). This CDR3 is 16 amino acids long. J was trimmed by 5 bases and V by 4 bases; bases with no gene match: 2. CDR3 loop: CASSLGLAGGTGELFF. DNA of the CDR3: TGTGCCAGCAGCCTCGGACTAGCGGGAGGGACCGGGGAGCTGTTTTTT.

This chain links TRBV7-9 with TRBJ2-3; TRBD2 matches 11 bases. From germline, CDR1 is SEHNR and CDR2 FQNEAQ (reference sequence). This CDR3 has 17 residues. J lost 3 bases, V lost 5 bases, and 10 bases had no gene match. The CDR3 loop reads CASSRTRGLAATDTQYF. The CDR3 DNA reads as TGTGCCAGCAGCCGAACGAGGGGACTAGCGGCTACAGATACGCAGTATTTT.

The chain employs TRBV6-5 and TRBJ2-4; possibly TRBD1 for D (6 bases). This CDR3 contains 14 residues. Trimming took 6 bases from V and 8 from J, leaving 17 bases between them. Germline V CDR1 and CDR2: MNHEY, SVGAGI. CDR3 DNA: TGTGCCAGCAGACTAACAGGGCTGAGTTACATTCAGTACTTC. Translated: CASRLTGLSYIQYF.

The gene calls are TRBV5-1 and TRBJ2-1; 8 nucleotides match TRBD2. Trimming at V came to 0 bases and at J to 4 bases, leaving 9 bases not matched to a gene. This CDR3 is 17 amino acids long. Germline loops: CDR1 SGHRS, CDR2 YFSETQ. CDR3 region: CASSLAGGIAGYNEQFF. The CDR3 coding sequence is TGCGCCAGCAGCTTGGCAGGAGGGATAGCGGGGTACAATGAGCAGTTCTTC.

The sample holds a few counts of this clone. The rearrangement joins TRBV2 to TRBJ1-5, with D uncertain. V lost 6 bases, J lost 3 bases, and 15 bases lay in between. The CDR3 loop spans 15 amino acids. The V gene's germline CDR1 is SNHLY and CDR2 FYNNEI. CDR3 sequence: CASSNMWRTNQPQHF. CDR3 in DNA: TGTGCCAGCAGCAACATGTGGAGGACCAATCAGCCCCAGCATTTT.